This T cell receptor beta chain was identified in a study of T cells in Graves' hyperthyroidism and ophthalmopathy. The V end was cut by 5 bases, the J end by 4 bases, with 20 bases between. The CDR3 consists of 16 residues. CDR1 is SEHNR and CDR2 is FQNEAQ in the germline V gene (reference sequence). Findings of the study overall: The majority of expanded thyroid clonotypes above 0.001 also appeared in blood.

Using RNA transcripts as the source, TCR beta CDR3 regions were amplified. The HTBI primer set was used in a first-round RT-PCR of the TCR CDR3. TCRdb processed the multiplex PCR reads anew with MiXCR; each CDR3 protein has one entry. The sample has 530,000 or so distinct CDR3 sequences, 17% seen once. Ophthalmopathy patients had Clinical Activity Score at least 3, NOSPECS grade at least 4, duration under 3 months. The authors took PBMCs from 8.5 to 10 ml fresh peripheral blood. As for this clonotype: Antigen: not known.

Material for sequencing was blood. The receptor's source is a woman aged 18 to 35 with Graves' ophthalmopathy. This chain uses TRBV7-9 with TRBJ2-5; the D gene is possibly TRBD1 (5 bases). CDR3 DNA sequence: TGTGCCAGCAGCCCAACCCATCACAGGTTTACAGAGACCCAGTACTTC. It encodes CASSPTHHRFTETQYF.